A single sample gave rise to the 9 T cell receptor beta chains below, sequenced in a study of blood T cell repertoires in COVID-19. Sequenced by immunoSEQ multiplex PCR; TCRdb stores in-frame clones only, minus some. The table shows over 130,000 clones, with 75% to 85% occurring only once. The sample comprised peripheral blood. These receptors all stem from a woman aged 80 or over with active or convalescent COVID-19.

This chain joins TRBV20-1 and TRBJ2-3, with TRBD2 identical over 7 bases. V lost 6 bases, J lost 4 bases, and 22 bases stayed unmatched. Germline V gene data show CDR1 as DFQATT and CDR2 as SNEGSKA (reference sequence). The CDR3 totals 18 residues. The CDR3 bases are TGCAGTGCCAGTTCACCTAGCGGAGGTCTGATCTCCCCAGATACGCAGTATTTT. Translated, it gives CSASSPSGGLISPDTQYF.

This clone was recorded a few times. V and J are TRBV6-1 and TRBJ1-1, with no clear D. The V gene's germline CDR1 is MNHNS and CDR2 SASEGT. V was trimmed by 2 bases and J by 4 bases, leaving 14 bases between them. The CDR3 length is 15 residues. Here the CDR3 DNA reads TGTGCCAGCAGTGAATCGCCGGGAGGGAGCACTGAAGCTTTCTTT. Protein sequence: CASSESPGGSTEAFF.

This clone was counted a single time. V gene TRBV11-3 combines with J gene TRBJ1-6; TRBD1 agrees at 7 bases. Germline CDR1 is SGHNT and CDR2 is YENEEA. The CDR3 has 17 residues. J was trimmed by 5 bases and V by 4 bases; bases with no gene match: 11. The CDR3 nucleotides are TGTGCCAGCAGCTACCTTGACAGGGCCACCGATAATTCACCCCTCCACTTT. It is translated as CASSYLDRATDNSPLHF.

V usage is TRBV5-5 and J usage is TRBJ2-7; tentatively, D is TRBD1 (5 bases). Germline V gene sequence: CDR1 SGHKS, CDR2 YYEKEE (reference sequence). V lost 3 bases and J 0 bases, leaving 13 bases between the germline ends. There are 15 residues in the CDR3. CDR3 DNA: TGTGCCAGCAGCTCCGGCCAGGGCTTCTCCTACGAGCAGTACTTC. It encodes CASSSGQGFSYEQYF.

The chain uses TRBV6-2 or TRBV6-3 and TRBJ1-5, with a tentative D call TRBD1 (5 bases). The CDR3 is made up of 15 amino acids. Trimming stripped 2 bases from V and 2 bases from J, with 10 bases between. The germline V gene encodes CDR1 MNHEY and CDR2 SVGEGT. The CDR3 spells CASSYVRAGNQPQHF. The CDR3 DNA follows: TGTGCCAGCAGTTACGTCAGGGCGGGCAATCAGCCCCAGCATTTT.

The chain couples TRBV30 to TRBJ1-2; TRBD1 agrees at 8 bases. Trimming cost V 5 bases and J 10 bases; bases outside gene matches: 9. Per the germline V gene, CDR1 is GTSNPN and CDR2 is SVGIG (reference sequence). The CDR3 has 12 amino acids. The CDR3 sequence: CAWEIGTGVYTF. The CDR3 DNA reads TGTGCCTGGGAGATCGGGACAGGCGTCTACACCTTC.

The chain couples TRBV5-1 to TRBJ1-4; D is possibly TRBD1 (5 bases). The germline V gene encodes CDR1 SGHRS and CDR2 YFSETQ. This CDR3 comprises 14 residues. Trimming took 3 bases from V and 4 from J, leaving 10 bases between them. CDR3 DNA: TGCGCCAGCAGCTGGGGCTCGGGTAATGAAAAACTGTTTTTT. Its translation: CASSWGSGNEKLFF.

The chain is built from TRBV24-1 and TRBJ2-3, with TRBD1 identical over 8 bases. Unmatched junction bases numbered 4, after V lost 4 bases and J lost 5 bases. Looked up from germline, CDR1 is KGHDR and CDR2 is SFDVKD. The length of the CDR3 is 14 residues. The CDR3 DNA reads as TGTGCCACCAGTGAGGGCAGGGGGCGAGATACGCAGTATTTT. Translation gives CATSEGRGRDTQYF.

The gene calls are TRBV6-5 and TRBJ2-5; 7 bases fit TRBD2. Germline CDR1 is MNHEY and CDR2 is SVGAGI. The CDR3 is made up of 15 amino acids. V gave up 5 bases and J gave up 0 bases; unmatched junction bases: 6. The CDR3 sequence is CASSPREGYQETQYF. The CDR3 nucleotides read TGTGCCAGCAGTCCCAGGGAGGGTTACCAAGAGACCCAGTACTTC.